This is a list of T cell receptor beta chains from one sample in a study of T cells in Graves' hyperthyroidism and ophthalmopathy. A single record per CDR3 protein comes from TCRdb applying MiXCR to the multiplex PCR reads. The sample contains 300,000 or so distinct CDR3 sequences, roughly 15% of which appear only once. Sequencing was performed on blood. All receptors derive from a young man with Graves' hyperthyroidism. CDR3s include the opening cysteine and the closing phenylalanine or tryptophan. A D gene is named only where the DNA matches it firmly. Only some rows state a clone size, as once, few, many or a class for expanded clones.

J gene | D gene | V gene | clone size | CDR3 protein | CDR3 DNA
TRBJ1-1 | TRBD1 | TRBV11-2 | many | CASSDPTGGTEAFF | TGTGCCAGCAGCGATCCGACAGGGGGTACTGAAGCTTTCTTT
TRBJ2-5 | - | TRBV12-3/TRBV12-4 | - | CANTPQPGETQYF | TGTGCCAACACGCCTCAGCCGGGGGAGACCCAGTACTTC
TRBJ1-1 | - | TRBV20-1 | many | CSASGMNTEAFF | TGCAGTGCTAGTGGCATGAACACTGAAGCTTTCTTT
TRBJ2-3 | - | TRBV24-1 | few | CATSEVGTHLGTDTQYF | TGTGCCACCAGTGAAGTCGGGACCCACCTTGGGACAGATACGCAGTATTTT
TRBJ2-1 | TRBD2 | TRBV11-2 | - | CASRPYWREGNEQFF | TGTGCCAGCAGACCATACTGGCGGGAGGGTAATGAGCAGTTCTTC
TRBJ2-4 | - | TRBV6-2/TRBV6-3 | many | CASSYVYQRLAKNIQYF | TGTGCCAGCAGTTACGTGTACCAACGGCTAGCCAAAAACATTCAGTACTTC
TRBJ1-6 | TRBD1 | TRBV19 | - | CASSPRGDWTGSSYNSPLHF | TGTGCCAGTAGTCCTAGAGGTGACTGGACAGGGAGCTCCTATAATTCACCCCTCCACTTT
TRBJ2-5 | - | TRBV4-1 | few | CASSQDLGQRVETQYF | TGCGCCAGCAGCCAAGATCTAGGGCAGCGGGTAGAGACCCAGTACTTC
TRBJ1-2 | TRBD1 | TRBV7-9 | many | CASSFGTGGNYGYTF | TGTGCCAGCAGCTTCGGGACAGGGGGCAACTATGGCTACACCTTC
TRBJ2-1 | TRBD2 | TRBV24-1 | - | CATSDQTSGSVNEQFF | TGTGCCACCAGTGACCAGACTAGCGGGAGCGTCAATGAGCAGTTCTTC
TRBJ2-7 | TRBD2 | TRBV4-1 | few | CASSQSPAGDYEQYF | TGCGCCAGCAGCCAATCTCCAGCGGGAGACTACGAGCAGTACTTC
TRBJ2-4 | - | TRBV5-1 | - | CASSLVSSGVGIQYF | TGCGCCAGCAGCTTGGTTTCTTCGGGGGTAGGCATTCAGTACTTC
TRBJ2-7 | TRBD2 | TRBV6-1 | many | CASSPSSGRAWSYEQYF | TGTGCCAGCAGTCCCTCTAGCGGGAGGGCCTGGAGCTACGAGCAGTACTTC
TRBJ1-6 | - | TRBV7-2 | - | CASSLSGGGGSPLHF | TGTGCCAGCAGCTTATCGGGTGGAGGGGGTTCACCCCTCCACTTT
TRBJ1-6 | - | TRBV7-2 | many | CASSLPNSPLHF | TGTGCCAGCAGCCTTCCCAATTCACCCCTCCACTTT
TRBJ2-3 | - | TRBV7-3 | - | CASTSGGRTDTQYF | TGTGCCAGCACCTCCGGGGGACGCACAGATACGCAGTATTTT
TRBJ2-3 | TRBD2 | TRBV2 | many | CASSRLAGNTDTQYF | TGTGCCAGCAGCAGACTAGCGGGGAACACAGATACGCAGTATTTT
TRBJ2-1 | - | TRBV12-3/TRBV12-4 | many | CASSVQEGDEQFF | TGTGCCAGCAGCGTACAAGAGGGCGATGAGCAGTTCTTC
TRBJ2-1 | - | TRBV27 | - | CASSFKAGEQFF | TGTGCCAGCAGTTTCAAAGCGGGTGAGCAGTTCTTC
TRBJ1-5 | TRBD1 | TRBV30 | few | CAWSGRDSQPQHF | TGTGCCTGGAGTGGGAGGGACAGTCAGCCCCAGCATTTT
TRBJ2-5 | TRBD1 | TRBV6-1 | few | CASRGDSSQETQYF | TGTGCCAGCAGGGGGGACAGTAGCCAAGAGACCCAGTACTTC
TRBJ2-5 | - | TRBV7-9 | - | CASSSGMRQETQYF | TGTGCCAGCAGCTCCGGGATGAGGCAAGAGACCCAGTACTTC